Below, 4 T cell receptor beta chains from the same sample are listed, as sequenced in a study of T cells in Graves' hyperthyroidism and ophthalmopathy. TCR beta CDR3 regions were amplified from RNA. A set of HTBI primers served as the primers for a first-round RT-PCR of the TCR CDR3. TCRdb analysed the multiplex PCR reads with MiXCR anew, one entry per CDR3 protein. The sample carries about 460,000 distinct CDR3 sequences, roughly 23% recorded once. The source material was blood. These TCRs come from a woman in her 70s with Graves' ophthalmopathy.

This clonotype appeared many times. J is TRBJ2-4 and V is TRBV11-1; D unclear. Looked up from germline, CDR1 is SGHAT and CDR2 is FQDESV (reference sequence). Trimming stripped 0 bases from V and 6 bases from J, with 9 bases between. The CDR3 length is 14 residues. The CDR3 bases are TGTGCCAGCAGCTTAGCCAGCCGTGGAAACATTCAGTACTTC. Translation: CASSLASRGNIQYF.

This clonotype was recorded a few times. This chain connects TRBV30 to TRBJ1-1; the D is unclear. The CDR3 totals 11 residues. V gave up 3 bases and J gave up 7 bases, with 9 bases separating them. The germline V gene has CDR1 GTSNPN and CDR2 SVGIG (reference sequence). CDR3 DNA: TGTGCCTGGAGCCAAAAAAATGAAGCTTTCTTT. This codes for CAWSQKNEAFF.

This clonotype was detected ten times or more. The gene calls are TRBV28 and TRBJ1-2; TRBD1 aligns across 8 bases. The trim removed 5 bases at V and 1 base at J, leaving 6 bases unmatched. The germline V gene has CDR1 MDHEN and CDR2 SYDVKM. The CDR3 consists of 15 residues. The CDR3 coding sequence is TGTGCCAGCAGTGCCATAGGACAGGGTAACTATGGCTACACCTTC. Translated: CASSAIGQGNYGYTF.

In its sample, this clonotype was seen once. The V gene is TRBV5-6, the J gene TRBJ2-2, with a weak D call TRBD1 (5 bases). CDR1 and CDR2 from the germline V gene are SGHDT and YYEEEE. V was cut by 5 bases and J by 6 bases, with 11 bases left in between. The CDR3 contains 13 residues. In DNA form, the CDR3 reads TGTGCCAGCAGGGCGCAGGGTGCCGGGGAGCTGTTTTTT. Its protein is CASRAQGAGELFF.